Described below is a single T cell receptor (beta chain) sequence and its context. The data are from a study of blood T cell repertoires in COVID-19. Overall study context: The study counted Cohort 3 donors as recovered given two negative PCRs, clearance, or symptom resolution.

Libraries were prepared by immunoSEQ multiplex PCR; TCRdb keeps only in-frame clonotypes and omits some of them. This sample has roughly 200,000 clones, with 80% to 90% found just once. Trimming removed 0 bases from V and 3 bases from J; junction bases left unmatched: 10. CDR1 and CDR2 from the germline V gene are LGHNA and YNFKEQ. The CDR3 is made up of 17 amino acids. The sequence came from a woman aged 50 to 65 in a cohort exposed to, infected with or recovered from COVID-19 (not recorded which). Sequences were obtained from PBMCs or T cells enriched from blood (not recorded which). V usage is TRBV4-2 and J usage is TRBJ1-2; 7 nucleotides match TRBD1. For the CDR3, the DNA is TGTGCCAGCAGCCAAGAGGCAGCGACAGGGTATCACTATGGCTACACCTTC. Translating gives CASSQEAATGYHYGYTF.